The T cell receptor beta chain described here comes from a study of T cells in Graves' hyperthyroidism and ophthalmopathy (dated by TCRdb to about 2019). In terms of the full investigation: Peripheral blood samples were taken at the time of initial diagnosis, prior to any treatment. An independent validation cohort of fewer than 20 hyperthyroidism patients and 15 or so patients who later progressed to ophthalmopathy tested prospective prediction of ophthalmopathy. Following sampling, methimazole starting at 30 mg daily was given to hyperthyroidism patients, and high-dose intravenous methylprednisolone was given to ophthalmopathy patients. According to the paper, TCR Vbeta CDR3 sequencing was carried out on over 130 peripheral blood samples, which came from fewer than 50 ophthalmopathy, 75 or so hyperthyroidism and 17 progressor patients. TCR V-J signatures able to tell the groups apart were searched for in a discovery cohort of approximately 95 patients, of whom 40 to 45 had Graves' ophthalmopathy and 55 to 60 had stable Graves' hyperthyroidism. In addition, the study compared T-cell repertoires in thyroid tissue and in blood from a handful of Graves' hyperthyroidism patients. The approximately 98 discovery patients were randomly divided into training and test sets at a 7:3 ratio. The paper as a whole reports these results and caveats: In validation, progression to ophthalmopathy was predicted by the model with 70.59% sensitivity and 72.22% specificity, a median of about 6.8 months before onset. Most expanded thyroid clonotypes (frequency above 0.001) were also detected in blood, a finding suggesting that blood repertoires may reflect thyroid immune responses. Sample size was not statistically predetermined, and investigators were not blinded to group allocation. A model built on a 13 V-J signature distinguished ophthalmopathy from stable hyperthyroidism, reaching 85% to 90% sensitivity and about 81% specificity in cross-validation and 80%/75% in testing.

This clonotype was counted between two and nine times. No cognate antigen has been identified for it. No per-base quality is available; no much larger clone lies one base away. Stable Graves' hyperthyroidism was defined as no progression to ophthalmopathy during 18 months of follow-up. Hyperthyroidism patients were newly diagnosed, had a disease duration of under 2 months, and were aged 18 to 65 years. Exclusion was applied to patients with uncontrolled infections, other autoimmune diseases, pregnancy or lactation. Clinical symptoms, serum thyroxine and TRAb, thyroid ultrasound, and orbital computed tomography formed the basis for the diagnoses. Ficoll-Paque density gradient centrifugation was used to isolate PBMCs from about 9 ml of fresh peripheral blood. Total RNA was extracted using Trizol reagent, and RNA quality was assessed on an Agilent 2100 Bioanalyzer. Amplification of TCR beta CDR3 regions was carried out from RNA transcripts. The TCR CDR3 was subjected to a first round of RT-PCR using the HTBI primer set and the Qiagen OneStep RT-PCR kit. Libraries were constructed in a second round of multiplex PCR, after which size selection and purification were carried out. Libraries were sequenced paired-end with 100 bp reads on an Illumina HiSeq2000. On the authors' methods: SOAPnuke was used to process the raw data, removing reads that contained adapters or uncalled bases, had a mean Phred below 15, or lacked an exact match to the constant primer or identifier. COPE v1.2.5 was used to merge the high-quality paired reads, and each unique nucleotide sequence was defined as a clonotype. Clonotypes were aligned to IMGT TRBV, TRBD and TRBJ reference segments using MiTCR v1.1. Analysis was restricted to V-J combinations with a frequency above 0.0001, which covered about 99% of repertoires. The TCS score was defined as F50 (clonal expansion) divided by E x V (chaos), with BLOSUM62-based TCRdist calculated between CDR3 peptides within each V-J. Welch's t-statistics and random forest reduced some 510 V-J features to 10 to 15, which were used in a naive Bayes classifier (R e1071). The similarity between thyroid and blood repertoires was quantified using the Morisita-Horn index. TCRdb trimmed the raw reads at Q25, called clones with MiXCR and kept productive beta chains. Here each entry gathers all rows of one CDR3 protein and keeps the most common genes and DNA. The V and J calls and clone size come from TCRdb's table, not from the authors' own analysis. Recorded for this sample are 800,000 or so distinct CDR3 sequences; 38% of them occurred a single time. Clones ranked in the top ten supply about 9% of the sample.

The clonotype originates from a man between 18 and 29 years old with Graves' hyperthyroidism. Input material: blood.

The nucleotide sequence reads TGCAGTGCTAGAGAGACAGGGGCTTCCTACGAGCAGTACTTC. The encoded protein is CSARETGASYEQYF. Recombination connected TRBV20-1 to TRBJ2-7; 8 central bases correspond to TRBD1. V and J are trimmed by 0 bases and 1 base, and the gene matches miss 2 bases of the junction. Its CDR3 holds 14 amino acids, cysteine through phenylalanine. The kept DNA is CDR3 alone, 42 bases in frame from the first base. The germline V gene (reference sequence) sets CDR1 to DFQATT and CDR2 to SNEGSKA.